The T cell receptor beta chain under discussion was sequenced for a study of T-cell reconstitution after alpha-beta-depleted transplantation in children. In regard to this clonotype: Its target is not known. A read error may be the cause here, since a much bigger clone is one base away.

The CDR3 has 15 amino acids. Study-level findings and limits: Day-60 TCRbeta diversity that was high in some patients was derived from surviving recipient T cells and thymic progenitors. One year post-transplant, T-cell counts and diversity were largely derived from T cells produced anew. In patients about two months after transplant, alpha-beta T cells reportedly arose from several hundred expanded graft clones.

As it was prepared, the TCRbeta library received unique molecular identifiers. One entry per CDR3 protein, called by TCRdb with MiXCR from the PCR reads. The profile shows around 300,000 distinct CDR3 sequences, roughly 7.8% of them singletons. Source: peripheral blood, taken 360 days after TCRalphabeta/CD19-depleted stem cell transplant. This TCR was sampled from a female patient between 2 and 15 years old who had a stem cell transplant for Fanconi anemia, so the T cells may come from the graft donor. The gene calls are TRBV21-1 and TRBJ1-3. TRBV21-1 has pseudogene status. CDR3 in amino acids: CATRTKAKTGNTIYF. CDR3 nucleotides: TGTGCCACCAGGACCAAAGCGAAAACAGGGAACACCATATATTTT.